Each of the 2 T cell receptor beta chains below was sequenced from the same sample in a study of blood T cells in healthy people across ages. The second PCR ran roughly 6 to 11 cycles with a sample-barcoded 5' primer and J-beta primers. Via MiXCR, TCRdb re-called the 5' RACE reads, giving one row per CDR3 protein. The table records 1.8 million or so distinct CDR3 sequences, about two fifths of them present only once. Material: blood. These receptors were taken from a human donor in good health.

This clonotype was seen a few times. The chain joins TRBV7-3 to TRBJ2-1; 7 bases are shared with TRBD2. The CDR3 consists of 15 residues. CDR1 SGHTA and CDR2 FQGTGA come from the germline V gene. After removal of 0 bases from V and 6 bases from J, the junction contained 5 bases not matched to a gene. The DNA for the CDR3 is TGTGCCAGCAGCTTAACTAGCGGGCCTTTCAATGAGCAGTTCTTC. Its translation: CASSLTSGPFNEQFF.

This clonotype was seen more than once but under ten times. The genes are TRBV5-1 and TRBJ2-3; tentative D call: TRBD1 (6 bases). The V end lost 5 bases, the J end lost 5 bases, and 21 bases lay between the germline ends. The CDR3 loop spans 16 amino acids. Germline V gives CDR1 SGHRS, CDR2 YFSETQ. CDR3: CASSGEGTQVGDTQYF. CDR3 sequence (DNA): TGCGCCAGCAGTGGGGAAGGGACACAGGTAGGAGATACGCAGTATTTT.